The next 28 T cell receptor beta chains were all read from a single sample in a study of post-analysis software for immune sequencing data. Study-level points and caveats: When patients were compared with controls, about five TRBV segments were more frequent, TRBV5-6, TRBV5-1 and TRBV20-1 among them.

Their target antigens are unknown. The TCR beta cDNA libraries contained unique molecular identifiers. Using its own MiXCR run on the PCR reads, TCRdb lists one record per CDR3 protein. Found here are about half a million distinct CDR3 sequences, under 55% of them singletons; the top ten hold around 10%. The sequencing sample was made of blood. The receptors derive from a girl under 18 with multiple sclerosis.

This rearrangement joins TRBV7-2 to TRBJ2-5, with TRBD2 matching 14 bases. Losses at the gene ends were 4 bases for V and 4 bases for J; bases not matched to a gene: 2. Per the germline V gene, CDR1 is SGHTA and CDR2 is FQGNSA. The CDR3 is 15 residues long. CDR3 protein: CASSSTSGGAETQYF. The CDR3 coding sequence is TGTGCCAGCAGCTCGACTAGCGGGGGGGCAGAGACCCAGTACTTC. Looking up the rest from reference TRBV7-2 and TRBJ2-5 gives the full variable domain: GAGVSQSPSNKVTEKGKDVELRCDPISGHTALYWYRQSLGQGLEFLIYFQGNSAPDKSGLPSDRFSAERTGGSVSTLTIQRTQQEDSAVYLCASSSTSGGAETQYFGPGTRLLVL.

The V call is TRBV6-2 or TRBV6-3, the J call TRBJ1-5; D gene ambiguous. V was cut by 11 bases and J by 3 bases, with 17 bases left in between. Germline V gives CDR1 MNHEY, CDR2 SVGEGT. The CDR3 totals 14 residues. The CDR3 protein is CAAGDRVYNQPQHF. The CDR3 region has the DNA TGTGCCGCCGGGGATAGGGTTTACAATCAGCCCCAGCATTTT.

This clonotype has just a few counts. J is TRBJ2-1 and V is TRBV6-5; 7 bases agree with TRBD2. There are 14 residues in the CDR3. With 6 bases clipped from V and 4 bases from J, the junction kept 6 bases outside the gene matches. The germline V gene has CDR1 MNHEY and CDR2 SVGAGI. CDR3 nucleotides: TGTGCCAGCAGCCGACTAGCAGCATACAATGAGCAGTTCTTC. Translation: CASSRLAAYNEQFF.

CDR3 DNA sequence: TGCAGTGCTGGGGACAGGGGTTTCTCTAATGAAAAACTGTTTTTT. It translates to CSAGDRGFSNEKLFF. The chain uses TRBV20-1 and TRBJ1-4; TRBD1 agrees at 10 bases. CDR1 and CDR2 from the germline V gene are DFQATT and SNEGSKA (reference sequence). V lost 5 bases and J lost 3; bases outside the gene matches: 6. This CDR3 contains 15 residues.

The CDR3 DNA reads as TGTGCCAGCAGCTTAATCGGGCCTAATAGTGAGCAGTTCTTC. This translates into CASSLIGPNSEQFF. This chain uses TRBV7-3 with TRBJ2-1; no clear D gene. CDR1 SGHTA and CDR2 FQGTGA come from the germline V gene. The CDR3 sequence is 14 residues long. V was clipped by 1 base and J by 9 bases, with 13 bases between them.

Details on this clonotype: Possible read error: a much larger clone is one base away. V gene TRBV11-2 combines with J gene TRBJ2-1; the D gene is possibly TRBD1 (6 bases). The J call is in doubt because the DNA end fits TRBJ2-7 better. Germline V lookup: CDR1 SGHAT, CDR2 FQNNGV. The CDR3 contains 14 residues. The CDR3 nucleotides read TGTGCCAGCAGTGGACAGAGCTCCTACAATGAGCAGTACTTC. It encodes CASSGQSSYNEQYF.

The chain employs TRBV3-1 and TRBJ1-2; D unclear. The CDR3 runs 15 residues. Germline CDR1 reads LGHDT; CDR2 reads YNNKEL (reference sequence). The ends were cut back, 0 bases at V and 4 bases at J, with 12 bases in the middle. In nucleotides, the CDR3 is TGTGCCAGCAGCCAAGATGTCGAGACAATCTATGGCTACACCTTC. Its protein product is CASSQDVETIYGYTF.

There are a few counts of this clonotype. The V and J genes are TRBV2 and TRBJ2-5; weak D call: TRBD2 (5 bases). V lost 4 bases and J 4 bases, leaving 13 bases between the germline ends. The CDR3 runs to 14 residues. The germline CDR1 and CDR2 sequences are SNHLY and FYNNEI. The CDR3 loop is CASSASLRGETQYF. CDR3 nucleotides: TGTGCCAGCAGTGCAAGTCTCCGGGGAGAGACCCAGTACTTC.

This rearrangement joins TRBV10-3 to TRBJ2-2; 10 bases are shared with TRBD2. Per germline, CDR1 ENHRY and CDR2 SYGVKD. This CDR3 region has 15 residues. The J segment lost 1 base and the V segment lost 6 bases, leaving 2 bases of the junction unmatched. The CDR3 reads CAISRTSGNTGELFF. The CDR3 DNA reads as TGTGCCATCAGCAGGACTAGCGGGAACACCGGGGAGCTGTTTTTT.

The V gene is TRBV6-5, the J gene TRBJ2-7, with 8 bases that match TRBD1. The germline gives CDR1 MNHEY, CDR2 SVGAGI. The CDR3 has 14 amino acids. V lost 5 bases to trimming and J lost 2 bases; unmatched junction nucleotides: 5. CDR3 residues: CASSRSDRAYEQYF. The CDR3 coding sequence is TGTGCCAGCAGTCGATCGGACAGGGCCTACGAGCAGTACTTC.

CDR3 region: CASSYSIGNRGLGTDTQYF. The CDR3 nucleotides read TGTGCCAGCAGTTACTCGATTGGGAATCGGGGACTTGGCACAGATACGCAGTATTTT. The V call is TRBV6-5, the J call TRBJ2-3; a possible D gene is TRBD2 (6 bases). The CDR3 loop spans 19 amino acids. Trimming pared 0 bases from V and 1 base from J, leaving 20 bases between. Germline CDR1 reads MNHEY; CDR2 reads SVGAGI.

This sequence joins TRBV4-2 and TRBJ2-7; D is uncertain. CDR3 length: 15 amino acids. Germline V gives CDR1 LGHNA, CDR2 YNFKEQ. V was clipped by 3 bases and J by 0 bases, with 12 bases between them. The CDR3, as DNA: TGTGCCAGCAGCCAGGCCGGAGCCGCCTCCTACGAGCAGTACTTC. Its translation is CASSQAGAASYEQYF.

The chain employs TRBV4-1 and TRBJ2-1, with TRBD2 as a possible D gene (6 bases). The germline CDR1 and CDR2 sequences are MGHRA and YSYEKL. The CDR3 sequence is 15 residues long. V was clipped by 2 bases and J by 2 bases, with 10 bases between them. DNA for the CDR3: TGCGCCAGCAGCCAAACGGACTACCCCTACAATGAGCAGTTCTTC. Its protein product is CASSQTDYPYNEQFF.

This clonotype was counted between two and nine times. In nucleotides, the CDR3 is TGTGCCAGCAGCAAACTGGGACAGATAGTCCCTACTGGGGCCAACGTCCTGACTTTC. This translates into CASSKLGQIVPTGANVLTF. The chain employs TRBV21-1 and TRBJ2-6; the table gives TRBD1 as D, unverified against the DNA. TRBV21-1 is a pseudogene. This CDR3 has 19 residues.

The chain is built from TRBV20-1 and TRBJ2-2; maybe TRBD1 (5 bases). Trimming pared 6 bases from V and 6 bases from J, leaving 14 bases between. The germline CDR1 and CDR2 sequences are DFQATT and SNEGSKA (reference sequence). The length of the CDR3 is 13 residues. This chain's CDR3 is CSALATRAGELFF. CDR3 DNA sequence: TGCAGTGCCCTTGCAACCAGGGCCGGGGAGCTGTTTTTT.

This clonotype appeared a few times. The chain links TRBV7-2 to TRBJ2-7; the match to TRBD1 covers 7 bases. The CDR3 length is 15 residues. The J segment lost 3 bases and the V segment lost 1 base, leaving 6 bases of the junction unmatched. Germline V gives CDR1 SGHTA, CDR2 FQGNSA. The CDR3 region is CASSLGPGQFYEQYF. The CDR3 DNA sequence: TGTGCCAGCAGCTTAGGCCCGGGACAGTTCTACGAGCAGTACTTC.

The rearrangement joins TRBV3-1 to TRBJ2-3, with D maybe TRBD2 (5 bases). Per germline, CDR1 LGHDT and CDR2 YNNKEL (reference sequence). This CDR3 has 17 amino acids. The ends were cut back, 0 bases at V and 0 bases at J, with 13 bases in the middle. In nucleotides, the CDR3 is TGTGCCAGCAGCCAAGATAGCGTCGGCGGAAGCACAGATACGCAGTATTTT. Amino acid sequence: CASSQDSVGGSTDTQYF.

Concerning this clonotype itself: A much larger clone differs from this one at a single base, so this may be a read error. The rearrangement links TRBV6-2 or TRBV6-3 to TRBJ2-1; D uncertain. V was shortened by 1 base and J by 4 bases, with 8 bases between the two germline ends. Germline values: CDR1 MNHEY, CDR2 SVGEGT. CDR3 length equals 14 residues. CDR3 loop: CASSYLGSYNEQFF. The DNA of the CDR3 is TGTGCCAGCAGTTACTTGGGATCTTACAATGAGCAGTTCTTC.

This clonotype was observed a handful of times. This chain connects TRBV5-1 to TRBJ2-7; 11 positions match TRBD2. The CDR3 runs to 15 residues. The V and J ends lost 2 bases and 1 base, in that order; junction bases with no gene match: 2. CDR1 and CDR2 (germline): SGHRS, YFSETQ. CDR3 in DNA: TGCGCCAGCAGCTTACTAGCGGGAGAGTCCTACGAGCAGTACTTC. It encodes CASSLLAGESYEQYF.

This clonotype was seen just once. V usage is TRBV11-2 and J usage is TRBJ2-7; weak D call: TRBD2 (5 bases). The tail of the sequence fits TRBJ2-5 better, so the J call may be wrong. The CDR3 runs 15 residues. CDR1 SGHAT and CDR2 FQNNGV come from the germline V gene. The chain's CDR3 is CASSLVALGGGTQYF. The DNA of the CDR3 is TGTGCCAGCAGCTTGGTGGCACTAGGAGGCGGGACCCAGTACTTC.

A single count supports this clonotype. The chain combines TRBV10-3 with TRBJ2-6, with TRBD1 identical over 10 bases. With V trimmed by 3 bases and J by 2 bases, 7 bases remained unmatched. Germline lookup yields CDR1 ENHRY and CDR2 SYGVKD. The CDR3 extends over 18 amino acids. This CDR3 is CAISDPGQGRPGANVLTF. CDR3 DNA: TGTGCCATCAGTGACCCGGGACAGGGGAGGCCTGGGGCCAACGTCCTGACTTTC.

This chain connects TRBV5-1 to TRBJ2-1, with D unclear. Trimming cost V 1 base and J 4 bases, with 9 bases left between them. The CDR3 is made up of 14 amino acids. In germline, CDR1 is SGHRS, CDR2 YFSETQ. CDR3: CASSLTIEYNEQFF. DNA of the CDR3: TGCGCCAGCAGCTTGACCATAGAATACAATGAGCAGTTCTTC.

This clonotype appeared a few times. This chain joins TRBV27 and TRBJ2-6; D gene unclear. This CDR3 has 15 amino acids. Germline CDR1 is MNHEY and CDR2 is SMNVEV (reference sequence). The V gene lost 7 bases and the J gene lost 1 base, with 11 bases spanning the gap. This CDR3 reads CASTMLGSGANVLTF. CDR3 DNA: TGTGCCAGCACCATGTTGGGGTCTGGGGCCAACGTCCTGACTTTC.

The chain joins TRBV29-1 to TRBJ1-2, with TRBD1 matching over 7 bases. CDR1 and CDR2 (germline): SQVTM, ANQGSEA. The J segment lost 7 bases and the V segment lost 6 bases, leaving 11 bases of the junction unmatched. This CDR3 region has 13 residues. CDR3 nucleotides: TGCAGCGTCGCTGGGACAGACTCCCTTGGCTACACCTTC. This translates into CSVAGTDSLGYTF.

This chain links TRBV6-5 with TRBJ1-1; D is undetermined. The CDR3 loop spans 13 amino acids. Germline V gives CDR1 MNHEY, CDR2 SVGAGI. V was cut by 10 bases and J by 3 bases, with 15 bases left in between. The CDR3 DNA is TGTGCCACTTTCTTTGGGAGGGACACTGAAGCTTTCTTT. Its protein product is CATFFGRDTEAFF.

CDR3 nucleotides: TGTGCCAGCAGTGGAGGACTAGCGCTCTACGAGCAGTACTTC. Encoded protein: CASSGGLALYEQYF. The V gene is TRBV27, the J gene TRBJ2-7; 9 nucleotides align to TRBD2. Germline lookup yields CDR1 MNHEY and CDR2 SMNVEV (reference sequence). V shed 5 bases, J shed 3 bases, and the junction held 5 bases outside the gene matches. This CDR3 is built from 14 residues.

V and J are TRBV5-4 and TRBJ2-3; 11 bases map to TRBD2. The CDR3 runs 19 residues. Germline CDR1 and CDR2: SGHNT and YYREEE (reference sequence). V was clipped by 6 bases and J by 0 bases; unmatched bases: 15. CDR3 protein: CASTPGLAAFPSSTDTQYF. The CDR3 DNA sequence: TGTGCCAGCACCCCGGGACTAGCGGCCTTCCCCTCTAGCACAGATACGCAGTATTTT.

The rearrangement joins TRBV20-1 to TRBJ2-5, with D maybe TRBD2 (7 bases). This CDR3 comprises 17 residues. V gave up 0 bases and J gave up 0 bases, with 17 bases separating them. Per germline, CDR1 DFQATT and CDR2 SNEGSKA (reference sequence). The CDR3 region is CSARDRGDSGYQETQYF. The CDR3 bases are TGCAGTGCTAGAGATAGGGGGGATAGCGGGTACCAAGAGACCCAGTACTTC.